The 27 T cell receptor beta chains in this list originate from one sample, sequenced in a study of OX40 agonist ivuxolimab in advanced cancers. Only in-frame clones appear in the TCRdb table, and some are missing; sequencing was by immunoSEQ multiplex PCR. The data show fewer than 70,000 clones, roughly 82% seen once. This specimen was CD4+ or CD8+ T cells sorted from blood, taken in a trial of the OX40 agonist ivuxolimab. The receptors were gathered from an adult with an advanced solid tumor such as melanoma, head and neck, liver or kidney cancer.

The V call is TRBV2, the J call TRBJ2-7; 9 nucleotides agree with TRBD2. V trimming: 3 bases; J trimming: 0 bases; junction bases outside the gene matches: 6. The CDR3 runs to 16 residues. The germline CDR1 and CDR2 sequences are SNHLY and FYNNEI. CDR3 loop: CASSDSPSGISYEQYF. The CDR3 DNA follows: TGTGCCAGCAGTGACTCGCCTAGCGGGATCTCCTACGAGCAGTACTTC.

The genes are TRBV30 and TRBJ1-5, with D possibly being TRBD1 (5 bases). Germline V gives CDR1 GTSNPN, CDR2 SVGIG (reference sequence). V shed 5 bases and J shed 0 bases, with 8 bases lying between them. The CDR3 is made up of 13 amino acids. The CDR3 is CAWGGDSNQPQHF. In nucleotides, the CDR3 is TGTGCCTGGGGGGGGGATAGCAATCAGCCCCAGCATTTT.

In its sample, this clone was seen once. The V and J genes are TRBV18 and TRBJ2-1; 9 nucleotides align to TRBD2. V was pared by 5 bases and J by 8 bases, with 7 bases of the junction left unmatched. Germline CDR1 and CDR2: KGHSH and LQKENI. CDR3 length: 14 residues. The CDR3 sequence: CASSGASGIYEQFF. DNA of the CDR3: TGTGCCAGCTCAGGGGCTAGCGGGATATATGAGCAGTTCTTC.

CDR3 in DNA: TGCGCCAGCAGCTTTCCGGATAGCACAGATACGCAGTATTTT. This codes for CASSFPDSTDTQYF. This sequence joins TRBV5-1 and TRBJ2-3; D remains unclear. The CDR3 totals 14 residues. V lost 2 bases and J 0 bases, leaving 7 bases between the germline ends. In germline, CDR1 is SGHRS, CDR2 YFSETQ.

The CDR3 bases are TGTGCCAGTAGCACATCGGTGGGACATCAGCCCCAGCATTTT. This translates into CASSTSVGHQPQHF. The rearrangement links TRBV19 to TRBJ1-5; maybe TRBD1 (5 bases). V lost 6 bases to trimming and J lost 5 bases, with 14 bases between them. The CDR3 totals 14 residues. Germline V lookup: CDR1 LNHDA, CDR2 SQIVND (reference sequence). The full variable domain, in which reference TRBV19 and TRBJ1-5 provide the parts outside the CDR3, is DGGITQSPKYLFRKEGQNVTLSCEQNLNHDAMYWYRQDPGQGLRLIYYSQIVNDFQKGDIAEGYSVSREKKESFPLTVTSAQKNPTAFYLCASSTSVGHQPQHFGDGTRLSIL.

This clone came up a few times. The chain has TRBV27 and TRBJ1-1; D uncertain. This CDR3 has 13 amino acids. Germline V gives CDR1 MNHEY, CDR2 SMNVEV (reference sequence). The germline V and J ends were trimmed by 6 bases and 8 bases, with 16 bases remaining between them. CDR3 DNA sequence: TGTGCCAGCAGGGGATTGGGCCCCAAGGAAGCTTTCTTT. It codes for CASRGLGPKEAFF.

V gene TRBV28 combines with J gene TRBJ2-2; the match to TRBD2 covers 13 bases. Germline CDR1 is MDHEN and CDR2 is SYDVKM. The CDR3 has 19 residues. V lost 4 bases to trimming and J lost 5 bases; unmatched junction nucleotides: 13. CDR3 in amino acids: CASSSPRLAGGGETGELFF. In DNA form, the CDR3 reads TGTGCCAGCAGTTCTCCTCGACTAGCGGGAGGAGGAGAAACCGGGGAGCTGTTTTTT.

This clone has only a few counts. The chain uses TRBV7-2 and TRBJ2-1; no firm D call. The CDR3 has 15 amino acids. Germline V gives CDR1 SGHTA, CDR2 FQGNSA. Trimming cost V 0 bases and J 0 bases, with 6 bases left between them. As DNA, the CDR3 is TGTGCCAGCAGCTTAGCCGCCTACTCCTACAATGAGCAGTTCTTC. This encodes CASSLAAYSYNEQFF.

The genes are TRBV29-1 and TRBJ2-5, with TRBD2 as a possible D gene (7 bases). The CDR3 is 13 residues long. Germline V gives CDR1 SQVTM, CDR2 ANQGSEA. Trimming shortened V by 4 bases and J by 5 bases, and 14 bases separated the two germline ends. DNA for the CDR3: TGCAGCGTTGCTTTGGGAGGGGGGGAGACCCAGTACTTC. Protein product: CSVALGGGETQYF.

V is TRBV28 and J is TRBJ2-7; D might be TRBD1 (6 bases). Trimming removed 8 bases at V and 3 bases at J, with 14 bases between. CDR3 length equals 13 residues. From germline, CDR1 is MDHEN and CDR2 SYDVKM. The CDR3 DNA reads as TGTGCCAGCCTTAACAGGGAAAACTACGAGCAGTACTTC. It is translated as CASLNRENYEQYF.

This clone was seen a handful of times. The J gene is TRBJ1-2, the V gene TRBV7-2; TRBD1 matches 9 bases. This CDR3 has 18 residues. The junction had 12 bases not matched to a gene; V was cut back by 2 bases and J by 2 bases. The germline gives CDR1 SGHTA, CDR2 FQGNSA. The CDR3 coding sequence is TGTGCCAGCAGCTTATTTCGAGACAGGGGGTTAAAAAACTATGGCTACACCTTC. Its protein product is CASSLFRDRGLKNYGYTF.

This clone has just one count. A much larger clone lies a single base off, so this may be a read error. The chain combines TRBV6-4 with TRBJ2-1, with 14 positions matching TRBD2. V gave up 6 bases and J gave up 0 bases; unmatched junction bases: 1. This CDR3 region has 16 residues. Germline values: CDR1 MRHNA, CDR2 SNTAGT. CDR3 DNA: TGTGCCAGCAGCGGGACTAGCGGGAGCTCCTACAATGAGCAGTTCTTC. This sequence encodes CASSGTSGSSYNEQFF.

The chain joins TRBV5-6 to TRBJ1-1, with 7 bases that match TRBD1. Germline values: CDR1 SGHDT, CDR2 YYEEEE. This CDR3 region has 15 residues. V was pared by 2 bases and J by 5 bases, with 9 bases of the junction left unmatched. The DNA of the CDR3 is TGTGCCAGCAGCTTCACAGGGAGGGGGCAAACTGAAGCTTTCTTT. This codes for CASSFTGRGQTEAFF.

The chain couples TRBV7-2 to TRBJ1-2, with TRBD1 as a possible D gene (5 bases). V was trimmed by 1 base and J by 4 bases, leaving 13 bases between them. Germline values: CDR1 SGHTA, CDR2 FQGNSA. The CDR3 is 15 residues long. CDR3 bases: TGTGCCAGCAGCTTAGGTCGGGACCAGGGCTATGGCTACACCTTC. Its protein is CASSLGRDQGYGYTF.

This clone has only one observation. This rearrangement joins TRBV29-1 to TRBJ2-3; 7 bases map to TRBD2. J gave up 4 bases and V 7 bases, and 5 bases lay outside the gene matches. Per germline, CDR1 SQVTM and CDR2 ANQGSEA. CDR3 length: 12 amino acids. CDR3 sequence (DNA): TGCAGCGGTGACAGCGGGGCAGATACGCAGTATTTT. This encodes CSGDSGADTQYF.

The chain employs TRBV7-2 and TRBJ2-3; no definite D call. Trimming left V 1 base short and J 3 bases short, with 11 bases between. Germline V CDR1 and CDR2: SGHTA, FQGNSA. CDR3 length: 15 amino acids. The CDR3: CASSLGVARTDTQYF. The CDR3 DNA follows: TGTGCCAGCAGCTTAGGGGTAGCCAGAACAGATACGCAGTATTTT. Based on the CDR3 plus reference TRBV7-2 and TRBJ2-3, the full variable domain is GAGVSQSPSNKVTEKGKDVELRCDPISGHTALYWYRQSLGQGLEFLIYFQGNSAPDKSGLPSDRFSAERTGGSVSTLTIQRTQQEDSAVYLCASSLGVARTDTQYFGPGTRLTVL.

The gene calls are TRBV7-8 and TRBJ2-1; 7 nucleotides line up with TRBD2. Looked up from germline, CDR1 is SGHVS and CDR2 is FQNEAQ. Trimming at V came to 2 bases and at J to 2 bases, leaving 3 bases not matched to a gene. This CDR3 has 15 amino acids. The CDR3 region is CASSLKAGPYNEQFF. The CDR3 region has the DNA TGTGCCAGCAGCTTAAAAGCGGGGCCCTACAATGAGCAGTTCTTC.

The rearrangement uses TRBV27 and TRBJ2-7; TRBD2 matches 12 bases. After removal of 5 bases from V and 6 bases from J, the junction contained 5 bases not matched to a gene. The CDR3 has 14 amino acids. The V gene's germline CDR1 is MNHEY and CDR2 SMNVEV (reference sequence). In DNA form, the CDR3 reads TGTGCCAGCAGTCGACTAGCGGGAGTTTCCGAGCAGTACTTC. It codes for CASSRLAGVSEQYF.

The gene calls are TRBV7-9 and TRBJ1-2, with a tentative D call TRBD1 (5 bases). V lost 1 base and J lost 7, with 10 bases in between. The CDR3 is 13 amino acids. Germline assignment: CDR1 SEHNR and CDR2 FQNEAQ (reference sequence). The CDR3, as DNA: TGTGCCAGCAGCTTAGATGGGGGACGTGGCTACACCTTC. It encodes CASSLDGGRGYTF.

This clone was observed once. V usage is TRBV2 and J usage is TRBJ2-1, with TRBD2 matching 9 bases. The CDR3 has 14 residues. Germline CDR1 is SNHLY and CDR2 is FYNNEI. The trim removed 7 bases at V and 7 bases at J, leaving 8 bases unmatched. Here the CDR3 DNA reads TGTGCCAGCACCATGAATAGCGGGAGTAATGAGCAGTTCTTC. Translated: CASTMNSGSNEQFF.

This clone was found a few times. V gene TRBV4-1 combines with J gene TRBJ2-1; D perhaps matches TRBD2 (6 bases). Trimming removed 4 bases from V and 4 bases from J, with 11 bases in between. Germline lookup yields CDR1 MGHRA and CDR2 YSYEKL. The CDR3 extends over 14 amino acids. The chain's CDR3 is CASSPGLTYNEQFF. For the CDR3, the DNA is TGCGCCAGCAGCCCTGGACTAACTTACAATGAGCAGTTCTTC.

The chain uses TRBV10-3 and TRBJ2-7; D possibly corresponds to TRBD1 (5 bases). Germline values: CDR1 ENHRY, CDR2 SYGVKD. V was pared by 5 bases and J by 4 bases, with 12 bases between. The CDR3 has 13 residues. The CDR3, as DNA: TGTGCCATCAGTCCCCCCGCAGGGTACGAGCAGTACTTC. Residues: CAISPPAGYEQYF.

This clone appeared once. The J gene is TRBJ2-2, the V gene TRBV5-4, with 8 bases identical to TRBD2. The junction had 6 bases not matched to a gene; V was cut back by 1 base and J by 4 bases. The CDR3 covers 16 residues. CDR1 is SGHNT and CDR2 is YYREEE in the germline V gene (reference sequence). CDR3 nucleotides: TGTGCCAGCAGCTTGATTGGACTAGCAGGCACCGGGGAGCTGTTTTTT. Translated: CASSLIGLAGTGELFF.

The table lists this clone with a few counts. This sequence joins TRBV28 and TRBJ1-1, with D perhaps matching TRBD1 (6 bases). V was clipped by 7 bases and J by 10 bases, with 19 bases between them. Germline CDR1 is MDHEN and CDR2 is SYDVKM. The CDR3 totals 13 residues. For the CDR3, the DNA is TGTGCCAGCACCCGAGGGGGGGGCTTGGGAGCTTTCTTT. Residues: CASTRGGGLGAFF.

The gene calls are TRBV2 and TRBJ1-2; D not certain. The V gene's germline CDR1 is SNHLY and CDR2 FYNNEI. The CDR3 is 14 residues long. The V end lost 7 bases, the J end lost 9 bases, and 21 bases lay between the germline ends. DNA of the CDR3: TGTGCCAGCACCGTAGCCTGGGGTACCGGAAGCTACACCTTC. Amino acid sequence: CASTVAWGTGSYTF.

About this clone: The junction shows a germline mismatch at one end, possibly a read error. The chain combines TRBV9 with TRBJ2-5; 7 nucleotides agree with TRBD1. Germline V gives CDR1 SGDLS, CDR2 YYNGEE. This CDR3 comprises 12 residues. The CDR3 loop is CASSGTGAGVDF. As DNA, the CDR3 is TGTGCCAGCAGCGGTACAGGGGCCGGGGTAGACTTC.

The V and J genes are TRBV6-1 and TRBJ2-7; 10 nucleotides agree with TRBD2. V trimming: 5 bases; J trimming: 4 bases; junction bases outside the gene matches: 5. This CDR3 spans 14 amino acids. Germline lookup yields CDR1 MNHNS and CDR2 SASEGT. The CDR3 nucleotides read TGTGCCAGCAGTTTTAGCGGGGGGAGGTACGAGCAGTACTTC. This sequence encodes CASSFSGGRYEQYF.